A single T cell receptor (beta chain) is shown here with its context. Its antigen is not identified. PCR was performed a second time for about 6 to 12 cycles using a sample-barcoded 5' primer and a J-beta primer mix. TCRdb re-analysed the 5' RACE reads in MiXCR, keeping a single row per CDR3 protein. Altogether around 1,600,000 distinct CDR3 sequences are present, approximately 43% being singletons, with the ten largest covering less than 5%. There are 15 residues in the CDR3. V lost 0 bases and J 2 bases, leaving 7 bases between the germline ends. The germline CDR1 and CDR2 sequences are LGHNA and YSLEER. The data are from a study of blood T cells in healthy people across ages. Study-wide findings and caveats: Per million T cells, TCR beta diversity dropped about linearly as age rose.

The sample taken for sequencing was blood. The receptor was derived from a woman aged 18-29 years in good health. This sequence joins TRBV4-3 and TRBJ2-2; no firm D call. For the CDR3, the DNA is TGCGCCAGCAGCCAAGAGTCTATTAACACCGGGGAGCTGTTTTTT. Its translation: CASSQESINTGELFF.